The 28 T cell receptor beta chains below were found in one sample sequenced in a study of cytomegalovirus exposure and HLA in healthy donors. Generated by immunoSEQ multiplex PCR, the TCRdb table keeps only in-frame clones and is missing some. The sample shows around 150,000 clones, about 95% of them seen only once. The material sequenced was PBMCs. Receptors were obtained from a woman aged 18-29 years in good health and CMV-seronegative.

Turning to this clone: The junction shows a germline mismatch at one end, possibly a read error. The CDR3, as DNA: TGCGCCAGTAGCCAGGGGTCAGGGTCCGATGAGCAGTTCTTC. Translation gives CASSQGSGSDEQFF. The rearrangement uses TRBV4-3 and TRBJ2-1; D may be TRBD1 (6 bases). This CDR3 spans 14 amino acids. CDR1 LGHNA and CDR2 YSLEER come from the germline V gene.

The chain links TRBV27 to TRBJ2-7, with D perhaps matching TRBD2 (6 bases). Trimming left V 4 bases short and J 1 base short, with 8 bases between. This CDR3 comprises 13 residues. Germline V gives CDR1 MNHEY, CDR2 SMNVEV (reference sequence). Here the CDR3 reads CASSSGTSYEQYF. The CDR3 DNA reads TGTGCCAGCAGTTCGGGGACTTCCTACGAGCAGTACTTC.

This chain uses TRBV5-6 with TRBJ1-1, with 7 bases identical to TRBD1. The germline V gene encodes CDR1 SGHDT and CDR2 YYEEEE. The CDR3 loop spans 13 amino acids. The V and J ends lost 5 bases and 6 bases, in that order; junction bases with no gene match: 7. This chain's CDR3 is CASRFTGAAEAFF. The CDR3 DNA is TGTGCCAGCAGATTCACAGGGGCGGCTGAAGCTTTCTTT.

V usage is TRBV27 and J usage is TRBJ2-7; TRBD1 matches 10 bases. CDR1 and CDR2 (germline): MNHEY, SMNVEV (reference sequence). The CDR3 sequence is 15 residues long. V shed 6 bases, J shed 5 bases, and the junction held 10 bases outside the gene matches. The CDR3 region is CASSPYGTGVHEQYF. The CDR3 DNA reads as TGTGCCAGCAGCCCCTATGGGACAGGGGTCCACGAGCAGTACTTC.

The chain combines TRBV5-1 with TRBJ2-7, with 7 bases identical to TRBD1. This CDR3 is 14 amino acids long. V lost 4 bases, J lost 4 bases, and 8 bases stayed unmatched. CDR1 and CDR2 (germline): SGHRS, YFSETQ. CDR3 DNA sequence: TGCGCCAGCAGCCGAGCCGGGACAGAGTACGAGCAGTACTTC. Its translation: CASSRAGTEYEQYF.

This chain uses TRBV19 with TRBJ2-7; tentative D call: TRBD2 (6 bases). CDR1 and CDR2 (germline): LNHDA, SQIVND (reference sequence). CDR3 length: 17 amino acids. V lost 3 bases, J lost 0 bases, and 18 bases lay in between. The CDR3 loop reads CASSMGTAGLSSYEQYF. The CDR3 DNA is TGTGCCAGTAGTATGGGGACGGCGGGGCTTAGCTCCTACGAGCAGTACTTC.

The chain is built from TRBV5-6 and TRBJ1-5, with TRBD1 identical over 10 bases. Germline-derived CDR1 and CDR2 are SGHDT and YYEEEE. The CDR3 contains 15 residues. Trimming at V came to 3 bases and at J to 2 bases, leaving 2 bases not matched to a gene. The chain's CDR3 is CASSWGTGGNQPQHF. The DNA of the CDR3 is TGTGCCAGCAGCTGGGGGACAGGGGGCAATCAGCCCCAGCATTTT.

CDR3 nucleotides: TGTGCCAGCAGCTTGGTCCATAGCAATCAGCCCCAGCATTTT. Translation: CASSLVHSNQPQHF. This sequence joins TRBV5-5 and TRBJ1-5; D uncertain. The CDR3 contains 14 residues. Trimming left V 0 bases short and J 0 bases short, with 4 bases between. Germline V lookup: CDR1 SGHKS, CDR2 YYEKEE (reference sequence).

This chain links TRBV27 with TRBJ2-2; TRBD1 is a possible D gene (5 bases). Germline loops: CDR1 MNHEY, CDR2 SMNVEV (reference sequence). Trimming took off 6 bases at V and 4 bases at J, with 12 bases between the two ends. The CDR3 spans 14 residues. This CDR3 reads CASSAGFLTGELFF. CDR3 nucleotides: TGTGCCAGCAGCGCAGGGTTTCTCACCGGGGAGCTGTTTTTT.

The V gene is TRBV29-1, the J gene TRBJ2-2; D gene ambiguous. CDR3 length equals 13 residues. The V gene lost 7 bases and the J gene lost 7 bases, with 16 bases spanning the gap. The germline V gene encodes CDR1 SQVTM and CDR2 ANQGSEA. This CDR3 is CSGGQRGDGELFF. CDR3 coding DNA: TGCAGCGGCGGCCAGAGAGGTGACGGGGAGCTGTTTTTT.

This clone has more than one count but fewer than ten. This chain uses TRBV2 with TRBJ1-5, with 8 bases lining up with TRBD1. The trim removed 4 bases at V and 1 base at J, leaving 0 bases unmatched. There are 14 residues in the CDR3. Germline values: CDR1 SNHLY, CDR2 FYNNEI. As DNA, the CDR3 is TGTGCCAGCAGTGGGACAGGGAGCAATCAGCCCCAGCATTTT. This codes for CASSGTGSNQPQHF.

This chain links TRBV25-1 with TRBJ1-4; 7 positions agree with TRBD1. V lost 6 bases, J lost 8 bases, and 9 bases stayed unmatched. Per the germline V gene, CDR1 is MGHDK and CDR2 is SYGVNS. The CDR3 extends over 14 amino acids. CDR3 nucleotide sequence: TGTGCCAGCAGACCTACAGGGGCCCGGGAAAAACTGTTTTTT. Translated, it gives CASRPTGAREKLFF.

The DNA for the CDR3 is TGTGCCAGCAGCCGTTCTAGCGGGGCAGATACGCAGTATTTT. Translated, it gives CASSRSSGADTQYF. This sequence joins TRBV27 and TRBJ2-3, with 9 positions matching TRBD2. The ends lost 6 bases at V and 4 bases at J; junction bases unmatched: 5. The CDR3 has 14 residues. Germline values: CDR1 MNHEY, CDR2 SMNVEV (reference sequence).

The chain carries TRBV9 and TRBJ2-3, with 8 bases fitting TRBD2. J lost 2 bases, V lost 4 bases, and 6 bases had no gene match. Germline V gives CDR1 SGDLS, CDR2 YYNGEE. This CDR3 contains 15 residues. The CDR3: CASSPGGAPTDTQYF. CDR3 nucleotide sequence: TGTGCCAGCAGCCCCGGGGGGGCCCCCACAGATACGCAGTATTTT.

V usage is TRBV10-3 and J usage is TRBJ1-4, with D unresolved. This CDR3 comprises 12 residues. The germline gives CDR1 ENHRY, CDR2 SYGVKD. Trimming took 3 bases from V and 6 from J, leaving 5 bases between them. Written as DNA, the CDR3 is TGTGCCATCAGTGACGGGTATGAAAAACTGTTTTTT. Translating gives CAISDGYEKLFF.

V is TRBV6-5 and J is TRBJ2-5; no definite D call. The CDR3 runs to 14 residues. Germline lookup yields CDR1 MNHEY and CDR2 SVGAGI. Deletions cut 0 bases from V and 3 bases from J, with 8 bases between. The CDR3, as DNA: TGTGCCAGCAGTTACTCGATCAGAAAAGAGACCCAGTACTTC. Residues: CASSYSIRKETQYF.

The chain couples TRBV5-1 to TRBJ2-3; D is perhaps TRBD2 (5 bases). Trimming stripped 4 bases from V and 6 bases from J, with 9 bases between. Germline CDR1 and CDR2: SGHRS and YFSETQ. The CDR3 is made up of 12 amino acids. Here the CDR3 DNA reads TGCGCCAGCAGCCAAATAGCGGATACGCAGTATTTT. This sequence encodes CASSQIADTQYF.

This sequence joins TRBV5-4 and TRBJ2-2, with TRBD1 matching over 9 bases. V lost 5 bases, J lost 3 bases, and 5 bases stayed unmatched. Per the germline V gene, CDR1 is SGHNT and CDR2 is YYREEE (reference sequence). The CDR3 loop spans 15 amino acids. The chain's CDR3 is CASSPGTGYTGELFF. The CDR3 region has the DNA TGTGCCAGCAGTCCCGGGACAGGGTACACCGGGGAGCTGTTTTTT.

The sample holds one count of this clone. V usage is TRBV27 and J usage is TRBJ1-4; 8 bases are shared with TRBD1. The germline V gene encodes CDR1 MNHEY and CDR2 SMNVEV (reference sequence). Trimming at V came to 6 bases and at J to 7 bases, leaving 10 bases not matched to a gene. The CDR3 extends over 15 amino acids. In DNA, the CDR3 is TGTGCCAGCAGCCCACTCAGGGGGCTCTGTGAAAAACTGTTTTTT. This translates into CASSPLRGLCEKLFF.

The chain joins TRBV21-1 to TRBJ2-5; TRBD1 reflects the table's D call only, with no check against the DNA. TRBV21-1 is a pseudogene segment. This CDR3 spans 15 amino acids. The CDR3 nucleotides are TGTGCCAGCAGCAAAGGGGACAGGGACCAAGAGACCCAGTACTTC. Translation: CASSKGDRDQETQYF.

V usage is TRBV23-1 and J usage is TRBJ2-3; the match to TRBD2 covers 11 bases. TRBV23-1 is filed as an ORF, its function uncertain. The CDR3 consists of 19 residues. The V segment lost 3 bases and the J segment 2 bases; nucleotides outside the gene matches: 13. In nucleotides, the CDR3 is TGCGCCAGCAGTCAGGCGTCTAGCGGGGGGCCGCCCCCCACAGATACGCAGTATTTT. Encoded protein: CASSQASSGGPPPTDTQYF.

This chain connects TRBV7-2 to TRBJ1-2; no reliable D call. The CDR3 consists of 14 residues. The germline V gene encodes CDR1 SGHTA and CDR2 FQGNSA. Trimming cost V 2 bases and J 2 bases, with 9 bases left between them. The CDR3 region has the DNA TGTGCCAGCAGCTTACTGGGAGACAACTATGGCTACACCTTC. This sequence encodes CASSLLGDNYGYTF.

This chain connects TRBV20-1 to TRBJ2-3; tentative D call: TRBD1 (5 bases). Per the germline V gene, CDR1 is DFQATT and CDR2 is SNEGSKA (reference sequence). V lost 5 bases and J 8 bases, leaving 11 bases between the germline ends. The CDR3 runs 11 residues. CDR3 residues: CSAYPQGTQYF. For the CDR3, the DNA is TGCAGTGCTTACCCCCAGGGTACGCAGTATTTT.

This clone was seen just once. The rearrangement uses TRBV4-2 and TRBJ2-4, with D perhaps TRBD1 (6 bases). The CDR3 has 15 residues. Trimming took 0 bases from V and 6 from J, leaving 12 bases between them. Looked up from germline, CDR1 is LGHNA and CDR2 is YNFKEQ. The chain's CDR3 is CASSQDLRQANIQYF. CDR3 sequence (DNA): TGTGCCAGCAGCCAAGATCTAAGACAGGCAAACATTCAGTACTTC.

The chain carries TRBV7-9 and TRBJ2-7; D not certain. Per germline, CDR1 SEHNR and CDR2 FQNEAQ (reference sequence). The ends were cut back, 3 bases at V and 3 bases at J, with 18 bases in the middle. This CDR3 spans 16 amino acids. Here the CDR3 DNA reads TGTGCCAGCAGCTTTGGTAAACGCGGAGACTTCTACGAGCAGTACTTC. Protein product: CASSFGKRGDFYEQYF. Combining the CDR3 with reference TRBV7-9 and TRBJ2-7 gives the whole variable domain DTGVSQNPRHKITKRGQNVTFRCDPISEHNRLYWYRQTLGQGPEFLTYFQNEAQLEKSRLLSDRFSAERPKGSFSTLEIQRTEQGDSAMYLCASSFGKRGDFYEQYFGPGTRLTVT.

The chain combines TRBV7-2 with TRBJ2-5; a weak D match, TRBD2 (7 bases). The CDR3 has 14 residues. V dropped 1 base and J dropped 4 bases, with 10 bases sitting between them. Germline lookup yields CDR1 SGHTA and CDR2 FQGNSA. As DNA, the CDR3 is TGTGCCAGCAGCTTAGGGGGGGGCGTAGAGACCCAGTACTTC. Translation: CASSLGGGVETQYF.

The chain joins TRBV2 to TRBJ2-5, with D unclear. This CDR3 is built from 12 residues. In germline, CDR1 is SNHLY, CDR2 FYNNEI. The V end lost 6 bases, the J end lost 5 bases, and 10 bases lay between the germline ends. This CDR3 is CASSREWETQYF. DNA for the CDR3: TGTGCCAGCAGCCGAGAATGGGAGACCCAGTACTTC. Full variable domain (rest looked up from reference TRBV2 and TRBJ2-5): EPEVTQTPSHQVTQMGQEVILRCVPISNHLYFYWYRQILGQKVEFLVSFYNNEISEKSEIFDDQFSVERPDGSNFTLKIRSTKLEDSAMYFCASSREWETQYFGPGTRLLVL.

The chain recombines TRBV12-5 with TRBJ2-5; 8 bases agree with TRBD1. The CDR3 contains 14 residues. Looked up from germline, CDR1 is LGHNT and CDR2 is FRNRAP. Losses at the gene ends were 5 bases for V and 4 bases for J; bases not matched to a gene: 6. The CDR3 DNA reads TGTGCTAGTGGTCCGCAGGGGGCGAGAGAGACCCAGTACTTC. Its translation: CASGPQGARETQYF. The full variable domain, its missing parts supplied by reference TRBV12-5 and TRBJ2-5, is DARVTQTPRHKVTEMGQEVTMRCQPILGHNTVFWYRQTMMQGLELLAYFRNRAPLDDSGMPKDRFSAEMPDATLATLKIQPSEPRDSAVYFCASGPQGARETQYFGPGTRLLVL.